This T cell receptor beta chain was sequenced in a study of cytomegalovirus exposure and HLA in healthy donors. With 60 Vbeta and 13 Jbeta primers, the PCR was carried out. Produced via immunoSEQ multiplex PCR; TCRdb's table is partial and in-frame only. The sample carries over 85,000 clones, around four fifths recorded once. On this clone: Its antigen is unidentified.

CDR1 is LNHDA, CDR2 SQIVND, per germline (reference sequence). Unmatched junction bases numbered 8, after V lost 4 bases and J lost 9 bases. This CDR3 has 16 amino acids. Study-level findings and limits: Confirmation was obtained in vitro that a few CMV-associated chains are specific for CMV antigens. Some highly shared sequence variants likely arose as a pipeline artifact.

This rearrangement joins TRBV19 to TRBJ2-1; 14 bases map to TRBD2. This receptor was obtained from a woman aged 60-75 years in good health and CMV-seropositive. The material sequenced was PBMCs. DNA for the CDR3: TGTGCCAGTAGTAGACGACTAGCGGGAGGGCCCAGTGAGCAGTTCTTC. Translated: CASSRRLAGGPSEQFF.